The present entry profiles one T cell receptor (beta chain) with its context. As yet, its antigen is unknown. Assay: immunoSEQ multiplex PCR; the TCRdb copy retains only in-frame clones and omits some. This table has about 150,000 clones, around 89% appearing once. This entry belongs to a study of T cell responses to AZD1222 COVID-19 vaccine. Study outcomes and limitations: Mostly white British, mostly female donors; authors suggested clonal diversity may be underestimated. Across spike, vaccine-associated CD4 TCRs were found, dominant at 160-218 and 743-854. Baseline seropositivity characterized only 5 or 6 AZD1222 recipients. Following two doses of AZD1222, Spike-specific TCR breadth and depth rose.

Sequencing was performed on peripheral blood, taken on day 0 of MenACWY control vaccination. This TCR was sampled from an adult in good health.

CDR3 bases: TGTGCCAGCAGCCCCCAAGTAGGGGGACGGGAGCAGTTCTTC. Its translation is CASSPQVGGREQFF. V is TRBV9 and J is TRBJ2-1, with TRBD1 as a possible D gene (6 bases). Germline CDR1 is SGDLS and CDR2 is YYNGEE. The CDR3 runs to 14 residues. The V end lost 4 bases, the J end lost 10 bases, and 18 bases lay between the germline ends. Looking up the rest from reference TRBV9 and TRBJ2-1 gives the full variable domain: DSGVTQTPKHLITATGQRVTLRCSPRSGDLSVYWYQQSLDQGLQFLIQYYNGEERAKGNILERFSAQQFPDLHSELNLSSLELGDSALYFCASSPQVGGREQFFGPGTRLTVL.